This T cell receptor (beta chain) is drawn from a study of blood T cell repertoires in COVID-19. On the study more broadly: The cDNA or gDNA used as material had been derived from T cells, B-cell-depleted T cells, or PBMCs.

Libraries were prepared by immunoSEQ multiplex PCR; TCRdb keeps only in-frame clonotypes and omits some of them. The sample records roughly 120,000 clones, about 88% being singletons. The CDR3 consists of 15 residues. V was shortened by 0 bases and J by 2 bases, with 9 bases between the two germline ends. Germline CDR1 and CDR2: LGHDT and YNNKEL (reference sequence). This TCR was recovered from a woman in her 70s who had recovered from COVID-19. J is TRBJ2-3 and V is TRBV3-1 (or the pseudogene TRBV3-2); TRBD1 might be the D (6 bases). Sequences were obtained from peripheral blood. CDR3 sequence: CASSQDGQITDTQYF. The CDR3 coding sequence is TGTGCCAGCAGCCAAGATGGACAGATCACAGATACGCAGTATTTT.